A selection of T cell receptor beta chains follows, all from one sample in a study of patients and donors after allogeneic stem cell transplantation. TCRdb processed the RT-PCR reads anew with MiXCR; each CDR3 protein has one entry. The data contain roughly 940,000 distinct CDR3 sequences, approximately 19% of them singletons. Sequencing input: blood, either unsorted or a sorted T cell fraction (not recorded which). These receptors all come from a human donor who was either an allogeneic HSCT recipient or a stem cell or donor lymphocyte infusion donor (not recorded which). It is not recorded whose cells these are; they may come from a transplant donor. Each CDR3 is given with its conserved first and last residue. The D gene is left open where the match is weak. Rows may omit the clone size; those that give it use once, few, many or a size class.

v_call	clone_size	j_call	d_call	cdr3_nt	cdr3_aa
TRBV7-2	-	TRBJ2-2	-	TGTCCGGGGGACGCCGGGGAGCTGTTTTTT	CPGDAGELFF
TRBV4-3	-	TRBJ2-7	TRBD2	TGCGCCAGCAGCCGAGGGACTAGAGGTTTCTACGAGCAGTACTTC	CASSRGTRGFYEQYF
TRBV2	-	TRBJ1-2	TRBD1	TGTGCCAGCGCCCCGGGACAGGGGGCGGGAGGCTACACCTTC	CASAPGQGAGGYTF
TRBV4-3	few	TRBJ2-3	-	TGCGCCAGCAGCCAGTTTACAGGAAGCACAGATACGCAGTATTTT	CASSQFTGSTDTQYF
TRBV28	few	TRBJ1-6	-	TGTGCCAGCAGAGGAGCGTCCACCGGGCGTTCACCCCTCCACTTT	CASRGASTGRSPLHF
TRBV7-8	-	TRBJ1-5	TRBD1	TGTGCCAGCAGCTCCTACCGGGACAGGGTTCGGCCCCAGCATTTT	CASSSYRDRVRPQHF
TRBV7-3	-	TRBJ2-3	-	TGTGCCAGCAGGTCGGCCTACCCACATACGCAGTATTTT	CASRSAYPHTQYF
TRBV12-3/TRBV12-4	few	TRBJ1-2	-	TGTGCCAGCAGTCATCTCCAGGATAGCGGCTACACCTTC	CASSHLQDSGYTF
TRBV10-3	-	TRBJ2-5	-	TGTGCCATCAGAGGAGGGACAGAAGAGACCCAGTACTTC	CAIRGGTEETQYF
TRBV12-3/TRBV12-4	few	TRBJ1-2	TRBD1	TGTGCCAGCAGTCCCCTGGGACAGGGGGCGATCGGCTACACCTTC	CASSPLGQGAIGYTF
TRBV12-3/TRBV12-4	many	TRBJ2-5	TRBD2	TGTGCCAGCAGTTTAGCCCCCAGCGGGAGTCAAGAGACCCAGTACTTC	CASSLAPSGSQETQYF
TRBV12-3/TRBV12-4	many	TRBJ2-7	TRBD2	TGTGCCAGCAGTTCCCTTCCTAGCGGGAGCGGCTACGAGCAGTACTTC	CASSSLPSGSGYEQYF
TRBV12-3/TRBV12-4	-	TRBJ2-1	TRBD2	TGTGCCAGCACCCTTAGCGGGAGGGCCGGGAATGAGCAGTTCTTC	CASTLSGRAGNEQFF
TRBV6-1	few	TRBJ1-4	-	TGTGCCAGTCCACCGGGCCCAACTAATGAAAAACTGTTTTTT	CASPPGPTNEKLFF
TRBV5-1	-	TRBJ2-7	TRBD1	TGCGCCAGCAGCACGGGACAGGGGGTACAAGAGCAGTACTTC	CASSTGQGVQEQYF
TRBV4-2	-	TRBJ1-5	-	TGTGCCAGCAGCCAAGATTTGGCAGGGTATAGCAATCAGCCCCAGCATTTT	CASSQDLAGYSNQPQHF
TRBV12-3/TRBV12-4	-	TRBJ2-1	-	TGTGCCAGCAGTATTAGCGGTGAGCAGTTCTTC	CASSISGEQFF
TRBV2	-	TRBJ1-1	-	TGTGCCAGCAGAGCGACAGAGATGAACACTGAAGCTTTCTTT	CASRATEMNTEAFF
TRBV15	-	TRBJ2-1	-	TGTGCCACCAGCATCCTGAGGCGGGCCGAGCAGTTCTTC	CATSILRRAEQFF
TRBV12-3/TRBV12-4	many	TRBJ1-1	-	TGTGCCAGCAGTTTAACCGTCTACACTGAAGCTTTCTTT	CASSLTVYTEAFF
TRBV6-1	many	TRBJ2-1	-	TGTGCCAGCAATCCTGGCGCCGCCCGTGCCTACAATGAGCAGTTCTTC	CASNPGAARAYNEQFF
TRBV9	-	TRBJ2-1	-	TGTGCCAGCAGCCCTCGCGTTGCCGGGAACAATGAGCAGTTCTTC	CASSPRVAGNNEQFF
TRBV5-1	-	TRBJ2-7	-	TGCGCCAGCAGCTACGATAACAGGGATAACTACGAGCAGTACTTC	CASSYDNRDNYEQYF
TRBV5-8	few	TRBJ1-2	-	TGTGCCAGCAGCAGATATAACTATGGCTACACCTTC	CASSRYNYGYTF
TRBV25-1	few	TRBJ1-3	-	TGTGCCAGCAGACCGACAGCCCGCTCTGGAAACACCATATATTTT	CASRPTARSGNTIYF